These 14 T cell receptor beta chains originate from one sample sequenced in a study of CD8+ T cells in alopecia areata. Treatment in this sample: oral pan-JAK inhibitor, 5-10 mg twice daily. RNA extraction and reverse transcription yielded cDNA as sequencing template. Here immunoSEQ multiplex PCR was the method, and the copy in TCRdb shows in-frame clones only, minus some. The sample lists 250,000 to 350,000 clones; about 62% were seen once. Specimen: CD4+ T cells sorted from blood, collected at week 52, from a patient treated with tofacitinib. Receptors were obtained from a human donor with alopecia areata.

Only one count was recorded for this clone. The CDR3 loop is CSVAVGTGKETQYF. The CDR3 coding sequence is TGCAGCGTTGCCGTGGGGACAGGGAAAGAGACCCAGTACTTC. This chain joins TRBV29-1 and TRBJ2-5, with 9 nucleotides matching TRBD1. The J segment lost 3 bases and the V segment lost 4 bases, leaving 6 bases of the junction unmatched. Germline V lookup: CDR1 SQVTM, CDR2 ANQGSEA. This CDR3 spans 14 amino acids.

The rearrangement uses TRBV7-9 and TRBJ1-5; 12 positions agree with TRBD1. The CDR3 runs 17 residues. Germline loops: CDR1 SEHNR, CDR2 FQNEAQ (reference sequence). V lost 0 bases, J lost 2 bases, and 2 bases stayed unmatched. Written as DNA, the CDR3 is TGTGCCAGCAGCTTAGCCGGGACAGGGGGCGGCAATCAGCCCCAGCATTTT. It translates to CASSLAGTGGGNQPQHF.

This clone was counted between two and nine times. J is TRBJ2-7 and V is TRBV29-1; D might be TRBD1 (6 bases). The CDR3 length is 14 residues. V was shortened by 6 bases and J by 0 bases, with 15 bases between the two germline ends. Per the germline V gene, CDR1 is SQVTM and CDR2 is ANQGSEA. The CDR3 coding sequence is TGCAGCGTGGGGAGTACAGGGAGCTCCTACGAGCAGTACTTC. Protein product: CSVGSTGSSYEQYF.

This clone was counted only a few times. The V gene is TRBV29-1, the J gene TRBJ1-2; the D gene is possibly TRBD1 (5 bases). V lost 2 bases and J lost 2, with 6 bases in between. The CDR3 is 12 amino acids. Germline CDR1 SQVTM, CDR2 ANQGSEA. CDR3 region: CSVENRNYGYTF. The CDR3 DNA is TGCAGCGTTGAAAACAGGAACTATGGCTACACCTTC.

This clone was counted only a few times. The chain joins TRBV6-6 to TRBJ2-5; 7 positions agree with TRBD1. Per the germline V gene, CDR1 is MNHNY and CDR2 is SVGAGI (reference sequence). Unmatched junction bases numbered 8, after V lost 6 bases and J lost 7 bases. The CDR3 loop spans 13 amino acids. The CDR3 sequence: CASRGGLVWTQYF. The CDR3, as DNA: TGTGCCAGCAGAGGGGGCTTAGTGTGGACCCAGTACTTC.

The V call is TRBV5-1, the J call TRBJ1-6; tentatively, D is TRBD1 (5 bases). Trimming shortened V by 0 bases and J by 2 bases, and 9 bases separated the two germline ends. The CDR3 contains 16 residues. Germline V gene sequence: CDR1 SGHRS, CDR2 YFSETQ. CDR3 residues: CASSLGQPTYNSPLHF. The CDR3 coding sequence is TGCGCCAGCAGCTTGGGACAGCCAACCTATAATTCACCCCTCCACTTT.

This chain uses TRBV19 with TRBJ1-2; maybe TRBD1 (6 bases). The CDR3 sequence is 15 residues long. Germline-derived CDR1 and CDR2 are LNHDA and SQIVND (reference sequence). Trimming removed 3 bases from V and 6 bases from J, with 17 bases in between. CDR3 nucleotides: TGTGCCAGTAGTATTCGTACCGGGACAAGTAATGGCTACACCTTC. This encodes CASSIRTGTSNGYTF. Full variable domain (outside the CDR3, taken from reference TRBV19 and TRBJ1-2): DGGITQSPKYLFRKEGQNVTLSCEQNLNHDAMYWYRQDPGQGLRLIYYSQIVNDFQKGDIAEGYSVSREKKESFPLTVTSAQKNPTAFYLCASSIRTGTSNGYTFGSGTRLTVV.

This clone turned up a few times. The chain joins TRBV2 to TRBJ1-5; D not certain. The CDR3 runs 14 residues. The V gene lost 4 bases and the J gene lost 1 base, with 8 bases spanning the gap. Germline V gene lookup returns CDR1 SNHLY and CDR2 FYNNEI. The CDR3 sequence: CASSGLGSNQPQHF. The CDR3 coding sequence is TGTGCCAGCAGTGGATTGGGGAGCAATCAGCCCCAGCATTTT.

V and J are TRBV5-6 and TRBJ2-1, with TRBD1 identical over 7 bases. The germline V gene has CDR1 SGHDT and CDR2 YYEEEE. The CDR3 extends over 14 amino acids. The junction had 7 bases not matched to a gene; V was cut back by 2 bases and J by 8 bases. The CDR3 is CASSLTGARDEQFF. DNA for the CDR3: TGTGCCAGCAGCTTAACAGGGGCCAGGGATGAGCAGTTCTTC. Drawing the rest from reference TRBV5-6 and TRBJ2-1, the complete variable domain is DAGVTQSPTHLIKTRGQQVTLRCSPKSGHDTVSWYQQALGQGPQFIFQYYEEEERQRGNFPDRFSGHQFPNYSSELNVNALLLGDSALYLCASSLTGARDEQFFGPGTRLTVL.

The genes are TRBV9 and TRBJ2-5, with a tentative D call TRBD2 (5 bases). Deletions cut 0 bases from V and 5 bases from J, with 11 bases between. CDR1 is SGDLS and CDR2 is YYNGEE in the germline V gene. This CDR3 is 14 amino acids long. The CDR3 loop is CASSVGTGRETQYF. CDR3 nucleotides: TGTGCCAGCAGCGTAGGTACGGGAAGGGAGACCCAGTACTTC.

The rearrangement joins TRBV7-9 to TRBJ1-1; possibly TRBD1 for D (6 bases). Germline V gene sequence: CDR1 SEHNR, CDR2 FQNEAQ (reference sequence). The length of the CDR3 is 15 residues. V was pared by 7 bases and J by 1 base, with 16 bases between. In nucleotides, the CDR3 is TGTGCCAGCAACCCCGTGGGGGGGCAGAACACTGAAGCTTTCTTT. It specifies CASNPVGGQNTEAFF.

The rearrangement joins TRBV29-1 to TRBJ2-7, with 10 positions matching TRBD1. CDR3 length: 14 amino acids. V lost 4 bases and J lost 6; bases outside the gene matches: 9. In germline, CDR1 is SQVTM, CDR2 ANQGSEA. The CDR3 coding sequence is TGCAGCGTTGGCCCCTTTGGACAGGGGGTCGAGCAGTACTTC. Translated: CSVGPFGQGVEQYF.

A note on this clone: One junction end does not reproduce the germline sequence, and a read error may be involved. The rearrangement links TRBV7-3 to TRBJ1-2; D might be TRBD1 (5 bases). Germline assignment: CDR1 SGHTA and CDR2 FQGTGA. The CDR3 length is 15 residues. CDR3 nucleotide sequence: TGTGCCAGCAGCATAGTTGGTGGGGCTAATTATGGCTACACCTTC. Its protein product is CASSIVGGANYGYTF.

The rearrangement joins TRBV5-1 to TRBJ1-1; D is undetermined. Germline values: CDR1 SGHRS, CDR2 YFSETQ. The germline V and J ends were trimmed by 4 bases and 0 bases, with 10 bases remaining between them. The CDR3 runs to 14 residues. CDR3 coding DNA: TGCGCCAGCAGCCCCGGTAGGGTGAACACTGAAGCTTTCTTT. This gives the protein CASSPGRVNTEAFF.